This T cell receptor (beta chain) was documented in a study of shared T cell receptors in the human thymus. This clone was recorded only once. The CDR3 has 18 amino acids. The V gene's germline CDR1 is SGHNT and CDR2 YYREEE (reference sequence). Losses at the gene ends were 4 bases for V and 4 bases for J; bases not matched to a gene: 15. The data were produced by immunoSEQ multiplex PCR, yet TCRdb's version contains in-frame clones alone and is incomplete. This table has about 660,000 clones, more than 75% appearing once. This sample was also put to use in a study of human thymus T cells. This second study says: Healthy Finnish infants undergoing corrective surgery for congenital heart defects were the donors. Resections removed during corrective heart surgery provided the thymus tissue used. Thymic as well as blood repertoires seemed to favor certain V and J genes unevenly. As related research reported, thymic repertoires overlapped highly among unrelated individuals.

This chain joins TRBV5-4 and TRBJ2-1, with TRBD1 matching over 9 bases. The sequence was obtained from a boy under two years old with a congenital heart defect. Sequencing was carried out using thymocytes. Here the CDR3 reads CASSRRTGERIRYNEQFF. In DNA form, the CDR3 reads TGTGCCAGCAGCCGTCGGACAGGGGAGAGGATACGATACAATGAGCAGTTCTTC.